A single count supports the clone carrying this T cell receptor (beta chain). No antigen is known for it. CD45RO/CCR7/CD25/CD127/CD95/CD27 sorting isolated CD4+ naive, central memory, regulatory and stem cell-like memory cells. The data stem from a study of beta chain features in type 1 diabetes. The study, taken as a whole, reports: Naive, central memory and Treg TCRB repertoires seemed to resemble each other more closely in patients than they did in healthy donors. Among all four CD4+ subsets, Type 1 diabetes patients had TCRB CDR3s that were moderately but significantly shorter. VDJ junctions in type 1 diabetes patients carried more deletions and fewer insertions.

What was sequenced were expressed TCRB transcripts, since all of the isolated RNA had been reverse transcribed. Clones were sequenced by immunoSEQ multiplex PCR, and TCRdb holds only the in-frame ones, with some missing. The sample contains around 9,600 clones, approximately 78% of which appear only once. From germline, CDR1 is MGHRA and CDR2 YSYEKL. The ends were cut back, 11 bases at V and 7 bases at J, with 11 bases in the middle. This CDR3 has 10 residues. Sequencing was done on a sample of Tregs from blood. The receptor comes from a woman aged 18 to 35 in good health. This chain uses TRBV4-1 with TRBJ1-1, with unresolved D. CDR3: CAPPLDEAFF. CDR3 DNA sequence: TGCGCCCCCCCCTTAGATGAAGCTTTCTTT.